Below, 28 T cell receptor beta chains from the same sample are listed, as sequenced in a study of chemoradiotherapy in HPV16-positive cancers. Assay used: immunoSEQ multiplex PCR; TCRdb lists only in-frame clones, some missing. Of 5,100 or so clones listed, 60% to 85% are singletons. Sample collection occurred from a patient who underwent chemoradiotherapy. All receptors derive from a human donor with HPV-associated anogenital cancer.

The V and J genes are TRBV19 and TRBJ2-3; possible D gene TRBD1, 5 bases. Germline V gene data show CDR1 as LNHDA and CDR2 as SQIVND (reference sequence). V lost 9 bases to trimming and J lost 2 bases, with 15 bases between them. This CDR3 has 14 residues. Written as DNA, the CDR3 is TGTGCCAGCCAGGGCCCTTCCGACACAGATACGCAGTATTTT. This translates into CASQGPSDTDTQYF.

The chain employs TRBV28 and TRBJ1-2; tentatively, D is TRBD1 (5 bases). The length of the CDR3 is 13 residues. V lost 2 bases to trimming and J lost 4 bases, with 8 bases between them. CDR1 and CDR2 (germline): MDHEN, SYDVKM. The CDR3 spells CASSLKGPYGYTF. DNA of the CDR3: TGTGCCAGCAGTTTAAAGGGACCCTATGGCTACACCTTC.

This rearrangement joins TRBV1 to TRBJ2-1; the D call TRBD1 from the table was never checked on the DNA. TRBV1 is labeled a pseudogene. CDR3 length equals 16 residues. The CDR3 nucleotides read TGCACCAGCAGCCAAGTTCCTGGGACAGTATTCAATGAGCAGTTCTTC. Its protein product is CTSSQVPGTVFNEQFF.

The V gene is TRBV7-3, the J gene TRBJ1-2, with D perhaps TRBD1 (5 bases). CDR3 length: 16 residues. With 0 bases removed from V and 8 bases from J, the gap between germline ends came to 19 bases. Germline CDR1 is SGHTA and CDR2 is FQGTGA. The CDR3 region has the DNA TGTGCCAGCAGCTTAACGGGTGGCAGGGTGGATTCGGGCTACACCTTC. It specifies CASSLTGGRVDSGYTF. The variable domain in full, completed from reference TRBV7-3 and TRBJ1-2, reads GAGVSQTPSNKVTEKGKYVELRCDPISGHTALYWYRQSLGQGPEFLIYFQGTGAADDSGLPNDRFFAVRPEGSVSTLKIQRTERGDSAVYLCASSLTGGRVDSGYTFGSGTRLTVV.

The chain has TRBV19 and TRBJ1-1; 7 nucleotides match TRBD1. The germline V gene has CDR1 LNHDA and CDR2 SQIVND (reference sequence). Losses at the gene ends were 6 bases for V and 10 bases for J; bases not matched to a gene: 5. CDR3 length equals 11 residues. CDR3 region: CASRDRRRAFF. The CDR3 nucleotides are TGTGCCAGTAGGGACAGGCGACGAGCTTTCTTT. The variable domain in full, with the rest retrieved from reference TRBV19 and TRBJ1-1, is DGGITQSPKYLFRKEGQNVTLSCEQNLNHDAMYWYRQDPGQGLRLIYYSQIVNDFQKGDIAEGYSVSREKKESFPLTVTSAQKNPTAFYLCASRDRRRAFFGQGTRLTVV.

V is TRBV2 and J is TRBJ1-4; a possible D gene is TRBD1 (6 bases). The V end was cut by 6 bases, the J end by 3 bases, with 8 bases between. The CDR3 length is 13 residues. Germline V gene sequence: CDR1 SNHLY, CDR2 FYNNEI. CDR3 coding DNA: TGTGCCAGCAGAGGACAGCCTAATGAAAAACTGTTTTTT. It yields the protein CASRGQPNEKLFF.

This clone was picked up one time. CDR3 sequence: CASSPGRISGANVLTF. As DNA, the CDR3 is TGCGCCAGCTCCCCGGGACGGATCTCTGGGGCCAACGTCCTGACTTTC. The chain joins TRBV23-1 to TRBJ2-6; D might be TRBD1 or TRBD2, each matching 5 bases. TRBV23-1 is identified as an open reading frame with a role that is uncertain. The germline V and J ends were trimmed by 8 bases and 0 bases, with 14 bases remaining between them. CDR3 length equals 16 residues.

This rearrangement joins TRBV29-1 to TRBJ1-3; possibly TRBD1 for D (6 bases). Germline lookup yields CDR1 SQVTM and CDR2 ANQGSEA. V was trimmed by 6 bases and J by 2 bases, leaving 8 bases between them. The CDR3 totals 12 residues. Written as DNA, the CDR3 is TGCAGCGTCCGGGACACTGGAAACACCATATATTTT. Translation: CSVRDTGNTIYF.

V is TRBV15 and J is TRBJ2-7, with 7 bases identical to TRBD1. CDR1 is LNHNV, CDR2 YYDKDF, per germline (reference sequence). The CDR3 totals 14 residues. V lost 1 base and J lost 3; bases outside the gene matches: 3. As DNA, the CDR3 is TGTGCCACCAGCAGAGGCCGGGACAGCTACGAGCAGTACTTC. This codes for CATSRGRDSYEQYF.

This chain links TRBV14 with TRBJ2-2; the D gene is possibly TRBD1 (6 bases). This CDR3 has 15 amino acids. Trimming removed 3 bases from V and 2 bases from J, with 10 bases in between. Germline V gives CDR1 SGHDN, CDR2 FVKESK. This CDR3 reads CASSQWTDNTGELFF. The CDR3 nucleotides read TGTGCCAGCAGCCAGTGGACAGACAACACCGGGGAGCTGTTTTTT.

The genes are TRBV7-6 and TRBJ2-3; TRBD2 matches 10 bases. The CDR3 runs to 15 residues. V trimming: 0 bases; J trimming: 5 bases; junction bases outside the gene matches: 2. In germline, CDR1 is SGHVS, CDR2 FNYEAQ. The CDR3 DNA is TGTGCCAGCAGCTTAGCAGGGACTAGCGTAGATACGCAGTATTTT. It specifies CASSLAGTSVDTQYF.

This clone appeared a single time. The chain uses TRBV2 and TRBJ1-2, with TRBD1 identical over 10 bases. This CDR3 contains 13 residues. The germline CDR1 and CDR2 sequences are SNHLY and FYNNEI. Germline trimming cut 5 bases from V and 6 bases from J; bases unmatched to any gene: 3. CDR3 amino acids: CASSKGTGDGYTF. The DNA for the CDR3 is TGTGCCAGCAGTAAAGGGACAGGGGATGGCTACACCTTC.

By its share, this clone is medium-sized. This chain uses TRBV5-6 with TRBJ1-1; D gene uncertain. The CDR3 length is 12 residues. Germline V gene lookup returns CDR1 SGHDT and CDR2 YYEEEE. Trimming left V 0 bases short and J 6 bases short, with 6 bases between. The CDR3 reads CASSLGESEAFF. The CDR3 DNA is TGTGCCAGCAGCTTGGGGGAATCTGAAGCTTTCTTT.

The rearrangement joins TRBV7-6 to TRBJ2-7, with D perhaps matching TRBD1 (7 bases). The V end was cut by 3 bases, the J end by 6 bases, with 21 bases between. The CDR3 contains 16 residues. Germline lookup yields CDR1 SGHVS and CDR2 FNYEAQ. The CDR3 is CASSFTTAGQYIEQYF. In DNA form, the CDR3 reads TGTGCCAGCAGCTTTACAACCGCGGGACAGTACATCGAGCAGTACTTC.

CDR3 loop: CASRYRVVTDTQYF. The CDR3 DNA follows: TGTGCCAGCAGATACAGGGTCGTTACAGATACGCAGTATTTT. V is TRBV6-1 and J is TRBJ2-3; perhaps TRBD1 as D (6 bases). V was clipped by 6 bases and J by 3 bases, with 13 bases between them. Germline V gene lookup returns CDR1 MNHNS and CDR2 SASEGT. The CDR3 spans 14 residues.

The CDR3 is CASSQVVLNEQFF. The CDR3 region has the DNA TGCGCCAGCAGCCAAGTTGTTCTAAACGAGCAGTTCTTC. The genes are TRBV4-1 and TRBJ2-1; D is unresolved. Trimming removed 1 base from V and 10 bases from J, with 11 bases in between. Germline assignment: CDR1 MGHRA and CDR2 YSYEKL. The length of the CDR3 is 13 residues.

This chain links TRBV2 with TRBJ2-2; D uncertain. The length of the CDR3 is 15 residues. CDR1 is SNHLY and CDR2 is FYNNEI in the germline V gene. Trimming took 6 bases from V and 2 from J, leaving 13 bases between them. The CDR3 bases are TGTGCCAGCAGCTACAACAACCCCAACACCGGGGAGCTGTTTTTT. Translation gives CASSYNNPNTGELFF. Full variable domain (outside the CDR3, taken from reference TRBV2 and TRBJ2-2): EPEVTQTPSHQVTQMGQEVILRCVPISNHLYFYWYRQILGQKVEFLVSFYNNEISEKSEIFDDQFSVERPDGSNFTLKIRSTKLEDSAMYFCASSYNNPNTGELFFGEGSRLTVL.

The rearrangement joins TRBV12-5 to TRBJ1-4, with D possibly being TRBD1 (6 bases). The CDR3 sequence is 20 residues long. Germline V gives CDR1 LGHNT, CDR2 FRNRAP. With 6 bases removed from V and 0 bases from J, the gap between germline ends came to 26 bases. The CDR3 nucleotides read TGTGCTAGTGGCCCCAGTCTACCGGGACAACCTGTTGCAACTAATGAAAAACTGTTTTTT. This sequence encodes CASGPSLPGQPVATNEKLFF.

The CDR3 DNA follows: TGTGCCAGCAGTTCGGGGTGGGGACTGGACAGAGGAGCTTTCTTT. Amino acids: CASSSGWGLDRGAFF. V usage is TRBV2 and J usage is TRBJ1-1, with D possibly TRBD1 on 6 matching bases. Germline CDR1 and CDR2: SNHLY and FYNNEI. CDR3 length: 15 residues. Trimming stripped 5 bases from V and 10 bases from J, with 23 bases between.

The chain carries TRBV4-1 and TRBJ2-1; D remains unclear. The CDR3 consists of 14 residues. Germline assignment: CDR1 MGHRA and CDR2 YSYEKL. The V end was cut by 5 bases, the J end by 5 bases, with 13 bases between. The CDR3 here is CASSGVGANNEQFF. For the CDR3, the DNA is TGCGCCAGCAGCGGGGTAGGCGCCAACAATGAGCAGTTCTTC.

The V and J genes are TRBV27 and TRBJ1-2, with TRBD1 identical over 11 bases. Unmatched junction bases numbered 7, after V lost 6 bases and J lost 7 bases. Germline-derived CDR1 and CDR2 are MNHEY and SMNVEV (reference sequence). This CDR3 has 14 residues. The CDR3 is CASRPSGTGGGYTF. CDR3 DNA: TGTGCCAGCAGGCCCTCCGGGACAGGGGGTGGCTACACCTTC.

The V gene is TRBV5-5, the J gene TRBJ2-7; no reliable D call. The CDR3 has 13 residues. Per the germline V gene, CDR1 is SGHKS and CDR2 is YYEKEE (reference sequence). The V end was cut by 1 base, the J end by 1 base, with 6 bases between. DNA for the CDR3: TGTGCCAGCAGCTTGATGGGTTCCTACGAGCAGTACTTC. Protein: CASSLMGSYEQYF.

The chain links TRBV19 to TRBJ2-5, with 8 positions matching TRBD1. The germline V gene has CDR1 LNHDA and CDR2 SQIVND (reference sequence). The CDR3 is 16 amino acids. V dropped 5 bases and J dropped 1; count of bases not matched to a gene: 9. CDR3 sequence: CASSASGTGTQETQYF. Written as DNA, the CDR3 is TGTGCCAGTAGTGCCTCCGGGACAGGAACCCAAGAGACCCAGTACTTC.

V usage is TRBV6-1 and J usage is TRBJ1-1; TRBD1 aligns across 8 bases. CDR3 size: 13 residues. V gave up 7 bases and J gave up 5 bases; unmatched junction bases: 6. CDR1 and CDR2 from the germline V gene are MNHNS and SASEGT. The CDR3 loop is CASILQGGTEAFF. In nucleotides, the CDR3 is TGTGCCAGCATCTTACAGGGGGGAACTGAAGCTTTCTTT.

CDR3 nucleotide sequence: TGTGCCAGCAGCGCAGCGGGAGCGGCGCAGTTCTTC. This translates into CASSAAGAAQFF. The chain has TRBV9 and TRBJ2-1; TRBD2 matches 8 bases. Losses at the gene ends were 3 bases for V and 12 bases for J; bases not matched to a gene: 5. This CDR3 has 12 residues. Germline V lookup: CDR1 SGDLS, CDR2 YYNGEE.

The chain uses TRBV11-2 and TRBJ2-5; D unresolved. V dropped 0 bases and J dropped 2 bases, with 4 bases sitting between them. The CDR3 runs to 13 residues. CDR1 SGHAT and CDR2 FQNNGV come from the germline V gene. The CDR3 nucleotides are TGTGCCAGCAGCTTAGAACCGCAAGAGACCCAGTACTTC. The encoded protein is CASSLEPQETQYF.

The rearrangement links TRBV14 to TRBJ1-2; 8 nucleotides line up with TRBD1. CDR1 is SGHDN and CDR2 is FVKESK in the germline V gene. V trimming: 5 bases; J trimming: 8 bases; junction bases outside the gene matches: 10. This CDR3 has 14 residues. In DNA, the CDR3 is TGTGCCAGCAGCTCTCGGACAGGGCTAGGGGGCTACACCTTC. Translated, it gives CASSSRTGLGGYTF.

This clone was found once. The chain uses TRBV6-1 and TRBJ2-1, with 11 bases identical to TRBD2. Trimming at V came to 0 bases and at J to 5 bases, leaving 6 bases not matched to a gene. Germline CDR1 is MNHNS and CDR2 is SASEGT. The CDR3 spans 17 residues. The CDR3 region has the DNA TGTGCCAGCAGTGAAGCTATACTAGCGGGAGCGCACAATGAGCAGTTCTTC. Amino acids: CASSEAILAGAHNEQFF.